This T cell receptor beta chain was sequenced in a study of shared clonotypes between healthy human individuals. The study, taken as a whole, reports: All-four-donor shared clonotypes had higher generation probabilities than non-shared clonotypes did. At large depth, rarefaction still showed sorted-subset sequencing to be incomplete.

V lost 5 bases and J lost 3; bases outside the gene matches: 8. The length of the CDR3 is 15 residues. Germline V gives CDR1 SGHRS, CDR2 YFSETQ. Note on this clone: Antigen: not known.

Naive CD8 cells comprised CD45RO-negative, CCR7-positively selected cells, excluding terminally differentiated effector memory CD45RA+ cells. This was a deep-level run. The input for sorted-subset replicate PCRs was approximately 200 ng DNA, 30,000 or so T cell genomes. Libraries were prepared by immunoSEQ multiplex PCR; TCRdb keeps only in-frame clonotypes and omits some of them. The repertoire holds 2 million to 2.5 million clones, with 93% as singletons. This rearrangement joins TRBV5-1 to TRBJ1-5, with 7 bases aligning to TRBD1. The sequenced material came from naive CD8+ T cells from PBMCs. This sequence was found in a man aged 18 to 30 in good health. Some clones in this sample may be carry-over from other donors' samples. In DNA, the CDR3 is TGCGCCAGCAGTCCGGAGGGGACAGTCAATCAGCCCCAGCATTTT. Amino acids: CASSPEGTVNQPQHF.